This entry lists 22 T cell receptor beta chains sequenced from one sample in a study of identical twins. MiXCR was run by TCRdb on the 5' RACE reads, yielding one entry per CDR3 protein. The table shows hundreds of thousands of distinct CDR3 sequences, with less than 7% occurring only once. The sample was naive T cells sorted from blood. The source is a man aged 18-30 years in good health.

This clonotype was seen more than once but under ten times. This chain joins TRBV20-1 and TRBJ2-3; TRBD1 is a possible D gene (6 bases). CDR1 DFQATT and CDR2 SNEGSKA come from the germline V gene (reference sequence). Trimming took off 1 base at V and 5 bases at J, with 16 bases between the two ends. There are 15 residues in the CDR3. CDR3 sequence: CSARGFGYREDTQYF. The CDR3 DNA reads TGCAGTGCTAGAGGATTCGGTTACAGGGAAGATACGCAGTATTTT.

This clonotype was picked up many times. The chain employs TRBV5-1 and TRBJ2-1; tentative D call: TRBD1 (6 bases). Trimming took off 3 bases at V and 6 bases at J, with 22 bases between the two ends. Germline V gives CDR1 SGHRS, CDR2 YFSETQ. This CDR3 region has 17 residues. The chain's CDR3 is CASSSGRGAVGGNEQFF. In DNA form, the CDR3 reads TGCGCCAGCAGCTCCGGCCGTGGGGCAGTAGGGGGCAATGAGCAGTTCTTC.

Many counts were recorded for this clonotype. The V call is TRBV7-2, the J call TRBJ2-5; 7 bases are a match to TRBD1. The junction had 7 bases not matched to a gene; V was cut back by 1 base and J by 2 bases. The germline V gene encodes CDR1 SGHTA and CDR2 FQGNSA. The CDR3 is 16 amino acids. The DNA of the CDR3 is TGTGCCAGCAGCTTAGTATCGGGACAGCTTCAAGAGACCCAGTACTTC. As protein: CASSLVSGQLQETQYF.

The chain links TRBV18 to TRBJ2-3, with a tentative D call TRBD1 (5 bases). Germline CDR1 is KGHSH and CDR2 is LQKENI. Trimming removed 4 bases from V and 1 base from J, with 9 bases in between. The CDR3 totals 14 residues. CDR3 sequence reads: CASSRQYGTDTQYF. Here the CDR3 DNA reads TGTGCCAGCTCACGACAGTACGGCACAGATACGCAGTATTTT.

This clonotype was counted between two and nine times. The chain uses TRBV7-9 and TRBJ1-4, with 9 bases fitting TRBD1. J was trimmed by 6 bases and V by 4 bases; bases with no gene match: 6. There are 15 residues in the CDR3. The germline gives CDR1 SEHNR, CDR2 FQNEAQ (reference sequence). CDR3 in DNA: TGTGCCAGCAGCTCGCGAACAGGGGGCTATGAAAAACTGTTTTTT. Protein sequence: CASSSRTGGYEKLFF.

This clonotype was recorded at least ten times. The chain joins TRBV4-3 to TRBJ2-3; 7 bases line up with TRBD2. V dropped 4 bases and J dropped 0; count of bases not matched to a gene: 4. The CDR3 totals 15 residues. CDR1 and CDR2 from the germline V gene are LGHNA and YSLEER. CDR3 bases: TGCGCCAGCAGCCGAGATAGCGGGAGCACAGATACGCAGTATTTT. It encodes CASSRDSGSTDTQYF.

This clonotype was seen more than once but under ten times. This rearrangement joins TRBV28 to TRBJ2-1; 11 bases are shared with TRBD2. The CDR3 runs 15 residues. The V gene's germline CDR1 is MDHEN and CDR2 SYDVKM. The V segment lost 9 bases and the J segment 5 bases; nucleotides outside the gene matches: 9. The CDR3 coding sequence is TGTGCCAGTCTATCCGGGACTAGCGGACACAATGAGCAGTTCTTC. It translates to CASLSGTSGHNEQFF.

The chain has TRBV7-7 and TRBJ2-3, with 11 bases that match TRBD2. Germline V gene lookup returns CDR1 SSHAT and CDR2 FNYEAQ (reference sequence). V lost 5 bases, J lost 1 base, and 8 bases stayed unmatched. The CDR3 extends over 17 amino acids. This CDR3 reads CASSPLIAGGRTDTQYF. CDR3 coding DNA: TGTGCCAGCAGCCCGCTAATAGCGGGAGGGCGCACAGATACGCAGTATTTT.

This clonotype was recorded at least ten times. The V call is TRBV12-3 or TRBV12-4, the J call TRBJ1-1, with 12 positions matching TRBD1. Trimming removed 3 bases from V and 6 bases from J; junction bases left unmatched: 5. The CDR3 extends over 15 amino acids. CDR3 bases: TGTGCCAGCAGTTTTGGGGACAGGGGGCAAGCTGAAGCTTTCTTT. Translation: CASSFGDRGQAEAFF.

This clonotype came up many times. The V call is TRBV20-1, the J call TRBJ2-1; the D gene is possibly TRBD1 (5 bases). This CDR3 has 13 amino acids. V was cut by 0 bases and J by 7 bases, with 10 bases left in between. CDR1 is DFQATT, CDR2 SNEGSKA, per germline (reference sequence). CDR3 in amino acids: CSARDTQGNEQFF. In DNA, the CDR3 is TGCAGTGCTAGAGATACTCAGGGTAATGAGCAGTTCTTC.

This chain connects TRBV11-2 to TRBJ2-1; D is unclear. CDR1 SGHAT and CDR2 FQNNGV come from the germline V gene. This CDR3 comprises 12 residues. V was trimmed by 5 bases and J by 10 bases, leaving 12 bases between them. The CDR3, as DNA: TGTGCCAGCAGCGCCGCCATGATGGAGCAGTTCTTC. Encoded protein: CASSAAMMEQFF.

CDR3 protein: CASSETGDSNQPQHF. The CDR3 DNA follows: TGTGCCAGCTCAGAAACAGGGGATAGCAATCAGCCCCAGCATTTT. This chain connects TRBV18 to TRBJ1-5, with 7 bases identical to TRBD1. The CDR3 has 15 amino acids. After removal of 5 bases from V and 0 bases from J, the junction contained 4 bases not matched to a gene. Germline CDR1 KGHSH, CDR2 LQKENI.

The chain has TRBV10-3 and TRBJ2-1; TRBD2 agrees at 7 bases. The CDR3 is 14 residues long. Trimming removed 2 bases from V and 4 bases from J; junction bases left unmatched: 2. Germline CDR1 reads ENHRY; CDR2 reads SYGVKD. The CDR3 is CAISEMGLYNEQFF. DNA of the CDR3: TGTGCCATCAGTGAGATGGGACTATACAATGAGCAGTTCTTC.

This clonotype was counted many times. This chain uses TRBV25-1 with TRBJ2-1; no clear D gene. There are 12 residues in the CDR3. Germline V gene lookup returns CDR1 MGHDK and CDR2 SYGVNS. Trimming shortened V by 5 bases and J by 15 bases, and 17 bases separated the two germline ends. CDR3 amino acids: CASSNLRESTFF. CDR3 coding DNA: TGTGCCAGCAGTAACCTCAGAGAGAGCACGTTCTTC.

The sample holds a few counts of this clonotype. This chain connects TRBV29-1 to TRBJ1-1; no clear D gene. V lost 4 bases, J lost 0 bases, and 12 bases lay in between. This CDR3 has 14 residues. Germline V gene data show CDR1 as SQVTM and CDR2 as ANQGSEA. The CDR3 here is CSVGEGFMNTEAFF. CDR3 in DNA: TGCAGCGTTGGGGAGGGTTTTATGAACACTGAAGCTTTCTTT.

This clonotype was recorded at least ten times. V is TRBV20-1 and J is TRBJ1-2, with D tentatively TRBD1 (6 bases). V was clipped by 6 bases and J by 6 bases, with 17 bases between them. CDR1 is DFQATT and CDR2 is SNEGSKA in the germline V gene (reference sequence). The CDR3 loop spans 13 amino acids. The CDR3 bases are TGCAGTGCGCCGCCGCCAGGGGCCAATGGCTACACCTTC. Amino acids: CSAPPPGANGYTF.

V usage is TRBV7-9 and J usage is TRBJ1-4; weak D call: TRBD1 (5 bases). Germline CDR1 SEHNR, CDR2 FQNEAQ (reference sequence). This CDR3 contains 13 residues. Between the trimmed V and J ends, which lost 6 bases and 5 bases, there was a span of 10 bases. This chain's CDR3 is CASRKQVNEKLFF. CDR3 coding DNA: TGTGCCAGCAGGAAACAGGTCAATGAAAAACTGTTTTTT. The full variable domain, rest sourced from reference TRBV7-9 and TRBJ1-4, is DTGVSQNPRHKITKRGQNVTFRCDPISEHNRLYWYRQTLGQGPEFLTYFQNEAQLEKSRLLSDRFSAERPKGSFSTLEIQRTEQGDSAMYLCASRKQVNEKLFFGSGTQLSVL.

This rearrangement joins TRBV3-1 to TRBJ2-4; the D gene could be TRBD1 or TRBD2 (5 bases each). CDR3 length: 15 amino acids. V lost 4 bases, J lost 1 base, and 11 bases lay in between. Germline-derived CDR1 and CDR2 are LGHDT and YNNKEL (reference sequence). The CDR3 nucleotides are TGTGCCAGCAGCCGAGGGGCGGTGGCCAAAAACATTCAGTACTTC. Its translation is CASSRGAVAKNIQYF.

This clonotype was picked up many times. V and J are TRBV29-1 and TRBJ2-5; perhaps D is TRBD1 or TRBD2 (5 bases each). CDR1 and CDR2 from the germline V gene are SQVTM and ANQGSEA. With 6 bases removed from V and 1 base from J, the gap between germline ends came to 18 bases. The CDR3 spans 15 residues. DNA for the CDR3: TGCAGCGTGGGAAGGGCAGGGACCTTCCAAGAGACCCAGTACTTC. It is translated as CSVGRAGTFQETQYF.

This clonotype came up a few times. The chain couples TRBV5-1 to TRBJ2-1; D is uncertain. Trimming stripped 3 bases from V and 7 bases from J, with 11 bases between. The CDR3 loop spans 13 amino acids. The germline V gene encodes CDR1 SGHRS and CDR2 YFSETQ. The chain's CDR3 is CASSSQTGNEQFF. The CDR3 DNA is TGCGCCAGCAGCTCCCAAACCGGGAATGAGCAGTTCTTC.

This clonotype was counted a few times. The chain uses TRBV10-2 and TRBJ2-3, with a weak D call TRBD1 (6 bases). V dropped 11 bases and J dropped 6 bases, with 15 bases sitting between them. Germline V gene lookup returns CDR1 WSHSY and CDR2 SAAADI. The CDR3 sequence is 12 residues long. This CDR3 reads CAYSRGMDTQYF. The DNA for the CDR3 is TGCGCCTACTCTAGGGGGATGGATACGCAGTATTTT.

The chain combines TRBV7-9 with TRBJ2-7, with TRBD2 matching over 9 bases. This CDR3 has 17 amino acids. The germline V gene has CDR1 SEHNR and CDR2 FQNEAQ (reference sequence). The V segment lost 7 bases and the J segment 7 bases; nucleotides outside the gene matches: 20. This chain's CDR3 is CASTPMGLAPRPGEQYF. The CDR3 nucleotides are TGTGCCAGCACTCCAATGGGACTAGCTCCCCGTCCCGGGGAGCAGTACTTC.